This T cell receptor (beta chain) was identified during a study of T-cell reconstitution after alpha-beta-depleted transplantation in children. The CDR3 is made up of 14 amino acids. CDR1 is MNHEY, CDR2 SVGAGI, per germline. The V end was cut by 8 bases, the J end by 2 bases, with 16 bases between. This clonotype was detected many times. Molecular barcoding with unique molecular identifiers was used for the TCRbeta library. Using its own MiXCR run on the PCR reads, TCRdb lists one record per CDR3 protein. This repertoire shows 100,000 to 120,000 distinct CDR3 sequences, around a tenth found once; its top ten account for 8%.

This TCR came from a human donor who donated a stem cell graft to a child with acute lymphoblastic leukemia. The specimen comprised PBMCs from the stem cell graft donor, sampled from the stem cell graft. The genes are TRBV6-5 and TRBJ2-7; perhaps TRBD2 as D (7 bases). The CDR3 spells CASLGTGGTYEQYF. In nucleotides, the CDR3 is TGTGCCAGCTTGGGAACGGGGGGCACCTACGAGCAGTACTTC.